A selection of T cell receptor beta chains follows, all from one sample in a study of shared clonotypes between healthy human individuals. The table came from immunoSEQ multiplex PCR; TCRdb's copy has only in-frame clones and leaves some out. Of about 490,000 clones listed, approximately 84% are singletons. The sequencing sample was made of PBMCs. These receptors were obtained from a woman between 35 and 50 years old in good health. Some clones in this sample may be carry-over from other donors' samples. The CDR3 runs from the conserved cysteine through the conserved F or W. Fields, in order: D gene, clone size, J gene, V gene, CDR3 DNA, CDR3 protein. The D gene is left open where the match is weak. Expanded clones are given a class, and other clones once, few, many or no size at all.

D gene: .
clone size: .
J gene: TRBJ2-1
V gene: TRBV11-2
CDR3 DNA: TGTGCCAGCAGCTTAGATCCAGGGATGAATGAGCAGTTCTTC
CDR3 protein: CASSLDPGMNEQFF

D gene: TRBD1
clone size: few
J gene: TRBJ2-5
V gene: TRBV18
CDR3 DNA: TGTGCCAGCTCCCTCAACAGGGGGCGAGAAGAGACCCAGTACTTC
CDR3 protein: CASSLNRGREETQYF

D gene: .
clone size: few
J gene: TRBJ2-3
V gene: TRBV10-1
CDR3 DNA: TGCGCCAGCTCCCGGACATCTCAGGACACAGATACGCAGTATTTT
CDR3 protein: CASSRTSQDTDTQYF

D gene: TRBD1
clone size: many
J gene: TRBJ1-1
V gene: TRBV28
CDR3 DNA: TGTGCCAGCAGTTCCCTGACAGGGGACAACACTGAAGCTTTCTTT
CDR3 protein: CASSSLTGDNTEAFF

D gene: TRBD2
clone size: .
J gene: TRBJ2-5
V gene: TRBV29-1
CDR3 DNA: TGCAGCGGCGCGGGAGTAATTGGAGAGACCCAGTACTTC
CDR3 protein: CSGAGVIGETQYF

D gene: TRBD2
clone size: many
J gene: TRBJ2-7
V gene: TRBV19
CDR3 DNA: TGTGCCAGTAGTATCGCTAGCGGGGGACTATACGAGCAGTACTTC
CDR3 protein: CASSIASGGLYEQYF

D gene: TRBD1
clone size: .
J gene: TRBJ1-2
V gene: TRBV5-6
CDR3 DNA: TGTGCCAGCAGCCAAATTGACAGGGGTGATGGCTACACCTTC
CDR3 protein: CASSQIDRGDGYTF

D gene: .
clone size: .
J gene: TRBJ1-3
V gene: TRBV11-2
CDR3 DNA: TGTGCCAGCAGCTTAGAACCGGTTTACTCTGGAAACACCATATATTTT
CDR3 protein: CASSLEPVYSGNTIYF

D gene: .
clone size: .
J gene: TRBJ2-7
V gene: TRBV23-1
CDR3 DNA: TGCGCCACTCAGGCCCAATACACCAGGAGAGGACGGCCCTCCTACGAGCAGTACTTC
CDR3 protein: CATQAQYTRRGRPSYEQYF

D gene: .
clone size: .
J gene: TRBJ1-5
V gene: TRBV7-8
CDR3 DNA: TGTGCCAGCAGCTTGCAGGGGATGAGCAATCAGCCCCAGCATTTT
CDR3 protein: CASSLQGMSNQPQHF

D gene: .
clone size: once
J gene: TRBJ2-7
V gene: TRBV6-5
CDR3 DNA: TGTGCCAGCAGTTACGTCCGGACTTCCTACGAGCAGTACTTC
CDR3 protein: CASSYVRTSYEQYF

D gene: TRBD2
clone size: .
J gene: TRBJ2-1
V gene: TRBV2
CDR3 DNA: TGTGCCAGCACCCGACTAGCGGGAGGGGGTGAGCAGTTCTTC
CDR3 protein: CASTRLAGGGEQFF

D gene: .
clone size: .
J gene: TRBJ1-1
V gene: TRBV30
CDR3 DNA: TGTGCCTGGAGCGGATACGGTGTTGGAAACACTGAAGCTTTCTTT
CDR3 protein: CAWSGYGVGNTEAFF

D gene: .
clone size: .
J gene: TRBJ2-3
V gene: TRBV19
CDR3 DNA: TGTGCCAGTAGTATAGCCATGGCAGATACGCAGTATTTT
CDR3 protein: CASSIAMADTQYF

D gene: TRBD2
clone size: .
J gene: TRBJ2-3
V gene: TRBV28
CDR3 DNA: TGTGCCAGCAGTTTATTGGGGGGGATGTGGCAGGGTGTGACAGATACGCAGTATTTT
CDR3 protein: CASSLLGGMWQGVTDTQYF

D gene: .
clone size: .
J gene: TRBJ2-1
V gene: TRBV5-8
CDR3 DNA: TGTGCCAGCAGCCAAGGGTTCTCCTACAATGAGCAGTTCTTC
CDR3 protein: CASSQGFSYNEQFF

D gene: TRBD1
clone size: .
J gene: TRBJ2-5
V gene: TRBV11-2
CDR3 DNA: TGTGCCAGCAGCGAGACAGGGGCGGCGGCCCAGTACTTC
CDR3 protein: CASSETGAAAQYF

D gene: TRBD2
clone size: .
J gene: TRBJ2-1
V gene: TRBV2
CDR3 DNA: TGTGCCAGCAGTGGGACTAGCGGGAGGGTAGATGAGCAGTTCTTC
CDR3 protein: CASSGTSGRVDEQFF

D gene: TRBD1
clone size: .
J gene: TRBJ2-2
V gene: TRBV11-2
CDR3 DNA: TGTGCCAGCAGCTCCACTACAGGGGCGAGCACCGGGGAGCTGTTTTTT
CDR3 protein: CASSSTTGASTGELFF

D gene: .
clone size: .
J gene: TRBJ2-7
V gene: TRBV18
CDR3 DNA: TGTGCCAGCTCACCCCCTATTTCAGGACGCGAGCAGTACTTC
CDR3 protein: CASSPPISGREQYF

D gene: .
clone size: many
J gene: TRBJ1-1
V gene: TRBV4-3
CDR3 DNA: TGCGCCAGCAGCCAAGATTTCGGGGGCACTGAAGCTTTCTTT
CDR3 protein: CASSQDFGGTEAFF

D gene: .
clone size: .
J gene: TRBJ2-1
V gene: TRBV28
CDR3 DNA: TGTGGATCGGGAGTCCCCTACAATGAGCAGTTCTTC
CDR3 protein: CGSGVPYNEQFF

D gene: TRBD2
clone size: .
J gene: TRBJ2-3
V gene: TRBV28
CDR3 DNA: TGTGCCAGCAGTTTATTCACTAGCGGGGACACAGATACGCAGTATTTT
CDR3 protein: CASSLFTSGDTDTQYF

D gene: TRBD2
clone size: .
J gene: TRBJ2-1
V gene: TRBV9
CDR3 DNA: TGTGCCAGCGCCCGGACTAGCGGGTACAATGAGCAGTTCTTC
CDR3 protein: CASARTSGYNEQFF

D gene: TRBD2
clone size: .
J gene: TRBJ2-3
V gene: TRBV27
CDR3 DNA: TGTGCCAGCAGTCCTTGGACTAGCGGGAGCCTTACGCAGTATTTT
CDR3 protein: CASSPWTSGSLTQYF

D gene: TRBD1
clone size: many
J gene: TRBJ2-5
V gene: TRBV10-3
CDR3 DNA: TGTGCCATCGGGGGACAGACAGGACAAGAGACCCAGTACTTC
CDR3 protein: CAIGGQTGQETQYF

D gene: TRBD2
clone size: once
J gene: TRBJ2-2
V gene: TRBV4-1
CDR3 DNA: TGCGCCAGCAGCCATTTAGCGGGAGGAGGTACAGGGGAGCTGTTTTTT
CDR3 protein: CASSHLAGGGTGELFF

D gene: .
clone size: once
J gene: TRBJ2-1
V gene: TRBV5-1
CDR3 DNA: TGCGCCAGCAGCTTGAGGGACAAAAACTACAATGAGCAGTTCTTC
CDR3 protein: CASSLRDKNYNEQFF

D gene: .
clone size: .
J gene: TRBJ1-3
V gene: TRBV7-9
CDR3 DNA: TGTGCCAGCAGCTTAGGCCAGCAATCTGGAAACACCATATATTTT
CDR3 protein: CASSLGQQSGNTIYF

D gene: TRBD2
clone size: .
J gene: TRBJ2-1
V gene: TRBV11-3
CDR3 DNA: TGTGCCAGCAGTACAGGACTAGCGGGTTACAATGAGCAGTTCTTC
CDR3 protein: CASSTGLAGYNEQFF

D gene: TRBD1
clone size: .
J gene: TRBJ1-1
V gene: TRBV6-5
CDR3 DNA: TGTGCCAGCAGTTACTCCGCGAGACAGGGACCTGAAGCTTTCTTT
CDR3 protein: CASSYSARQGPEAFF

D gene: .
clone size: once
J gene: TRBJ1-1
V gene: TRBV28
CDR3 DNA: TGTGCCAGCAGTTTATCCTCGAGGGGGAAGATAGCCACTGAAGCTTTCTTT
CDR3 protein: CASSLSSRGKIATEAFF

D gene: .
clone size: .
J gene: TRBJ2-3
V gene: TRBV5-1
CDR3 DNA: TGCGCCAGCAGCTTGGTAAGCGACACAGATACGCAGTATTTT
CDR3 protein: CASSLVSDTDTQYF

D gene: .
clone size: few
J gene: TRBJ1-2
V gene: TRBV5-6
CDR3 DNA: TGTGCCAGCAGCTTGGGGGAGGGCAAATGGATTTACTATGGCTACACCTTC
CDR3 protein: CASSLGEGKWIYYGYTF

D gene: .
clone size: .
J gene: TRBJ2-3
V gene: TRBV5-1
CDR3 DNA: TGCGCCAGCAGCCCGAGAGGGGAGGCGGCAGATACGCAGTATTTT
CDR3 protein: CASSPRGEAADTQYF

D gene: TRBD1
clone size: .
J gene: TRBJ1-1
V gene: TRBV7-3
CDR3 DNA: TGTGCCAGCAGCCAGGGGGAACACACTGAAGCTTTCTTT
CDR3 protein: CASSQGEHTEAFF

D gene: TRBD2
clone size: .
J gene: TRBJ2-2
V gene: TRBV5-1
CDR3 DNA: TGCGCCAGCAGCAGAACTAGCGGCGACACCGGGGAGCTGTTTTTT
CDR3 protein: CASSRTSGDTGELFF

D gene: TRBD2
clone size: .
J gene: TRBJ2-1
V gene: TRBV2
CDR3 DNA: TGTGCCAGCAGTGAGCCGGGACTAGCGGGAGGCCAGGTCGATGAGCAGTTCTTC
CDR3 protein: CASSEPGLAGGQVDEQFF

D gene: .
clone size: once
J gene: TRBJ2-7
V gene: TRBV27
CDR3 DNA: TGTGCCAGCAGTTTATCGGGCTACGAGCAGTACTTC
CDR3 protein: CASSLSGYEQYF

D gene: .
clone size: many
J gene: TRBJ1-5
V gene: TRBV6-6
CDR3 DNA: TGTGCCAGCAGTCCATACAGGGAACAGCCCCAGCATTTT
CDR3 protein: CASSPYREQPQHF

D gene: .
clone size: once
J gene: TRBJ1-3
V gene: TRBV7-8
CDR3 DNA: TGTGCCAGCAGCGCTACAACGGGTGGAAACACCATATATTTT
CDR3 protein: CASSATTGGNTIYF

D gene: TRBD1
clone size: .
J gene: TRBJ2-7
V gene: TRBV5-1
CDR3 DNA: TGCGCCAGCAGCTCCATCTGGACAGGGGGCTACGAGCAGTACTTC
CDR3 protein: CASSSIWTGGYEQYF

D gene: .
clone size: .
J gene: TRBJ2-7
V gene: TRBV20-1
CDR3 DNA: TGCAGTGCTAGAGTAAGTTACGAGCAGTACTTC
CDR3 protein: CSARVSYEQYF

D gene: .
clone size: .
J gene: TRBJ1-3
V gene: TRBV27
CDR3 DNA: TGTGCCAGCAGTTTCAGGCGGGATGGAAACACCATATATTTT
CDR3 protein: CASSFRRDGNTIYF

D gene: TRBD2
clone size: .
J gene: TRBJ2-7
V gene: TRBV7-2
CDR3 DNA: TGCGCCAGCAGCTTGGGAGGGAGCCTCTACGAGCAGTACTTC
CDR3 protein: CASSLGGSLYEQYF

D gene: .
clone size: .
J gene: TRBJ2-1
V gene: TRBV14
CDR3 DNA: TGTGCCAGCAGCCAAAACCCGTTTGACAATGAGCAGTTCTTC
CDR3 protein: CASSQNPFDNEQFF

D gene: .
clone size: .
J gene: TRBJ2-1
V gene: TRBV7-8
CDR3 DNA: TGTGCCAGCAGCTCAAGGTTTGGTGAGCAGTTCTTC
CDR3 protein: CASSSRFGEQFF

D gene: TRBD2
clone size: .
J gene: TRBJ2-2
V gene: TRBV5-1
CDR3 DNA: TGCGCCAGCAGCTTGGCTAGTATGGGACTAGCGGCCTACACCGGGGAGCTGTTTTTT
CDR3 protein: CASSLASMGLAAYTGELFF

D gene: .
clone size: .
J gene: TRBJ2-7
V gene: TRBV4-3
CDR3 DNA: TGCGCCAGCAGCCAAGACAGGAGGCCCGGGGAGCAGTACTTC
CDR3 protein: CASSQDRRPGEQYF

D gene: .
clone size: .
J gene: TRBJ2-3
V gene: TRBV28
CDR3 DNA: TGTGCCAGCAGTCACTTGGACGGTCCACGCACAGATACGCAGTATTTT
CDR3 protein: CASSHLDGPRTDTQYF

D gene: TRBD1
clone size: .
J gene: TRBJ2-2
V gene: TRBV7-7
CDR3 DNA: TGTGCTAGCAGCGCGGGGACAGGGGAAAGGACCGGGGAGCTGTTTTTT
CDR3 protein: CASSAGTGERTGELFF

D gene: TRBD2
clone size: .
J gene: TRBJ2-2
V gene: TRBV4-2
CDR3 DNA: TGTGCCAGCAGCCCGATTAGCGGGAGCCCCCACACCGGGGAGCTGTTTTTT
CDR3 protein: CASSPISGSPHTGELFF

D gene: TRBD1
clone size: .
J gene: TRBJ1-3
V gene: TRBV30
CDR3 DNA: TGTGCCTGGGGGGACAGAAGCTCTGGAAACACCATATATTTT
CDR3 protein: CAWGDRSSGNTIYF

D gene: TRBD1
clone size: .
J gene: TRBJ1-5
V gene: TRBV18
CDR3 DNA: TGTGCCAGCTCACCGGGACAGACTAGCAATCAGCCCCAGCATTTT
CDR3 protein: CASSPGQTSNQPQHF